The table lists the clone carrying this T cell receptor (beta chain) with a count of one. Data came from immunoSEQ multiplex PCR; TCRdb stores just in-frame clones and leaves some out. In the table there are about 89,000 clones, 94% of which are singletons. The sample is drawn from a study of T cell changes during pregnancy in multiple sclerosis. Trimming removed 5 bases from V and 3 bases from J, with 13 bases in between. CDR3 length equals 14 residues. The germline V gene has CDR1 MNHEY and CDR2 SVGAGI. The receptor comes from a female donor in good health, enrolled as a control in a pregnancy study. The J gene is TRBJ1-1, the V gene TRBV6-5; unclear D gene. This material consisted of peripheral blood, taken after pregnancy. DNA of the CDR3: TGTGCCAGCAGTCTTATGGCGGGCGACACTGAAGCTTTCTTT. As protein: CASSLMAGDTEAFF.